Below, one T cell receptor (beta chain) is given with its context. This entry comes from a study of shared clonotypes between healthy human individuals. The repertoire was sequenced with immunoSEQ multiplex PCR; TCRdb's copy has only in-frame clones and lacks some. The sample lists roughly 500,000 clones; about four fifths were seen once. Each of the donors was a healthy adult who was HIV-negative and had not had a recent acute infection or vaccination. Germline assignment: CDR1 MGHRA and CDR2 YSYEKL. The V gene end was trimmed by 2 bases and the J gene end by 4 bases; junction bases not matched to a gene: 10. This CDR3 comprises 18 residues.

This receptor was identified in a woman aged 40 to 49 in good health. Some clones in this sample may be carry-over from other donors' samples. The chain recombines TRBV4-1 with TRBJ2-5; the match to TRBD2 covers 13 bases. Sequenced sample: PBMCs. In DNA, the CDR3 is TGCGCCAGCAGCCAAAGATTGGAACGACTAGCGGGAGGAGAGACCCAGTACTTC. Protein sequence: CASSQRLERLAGGETQYF.